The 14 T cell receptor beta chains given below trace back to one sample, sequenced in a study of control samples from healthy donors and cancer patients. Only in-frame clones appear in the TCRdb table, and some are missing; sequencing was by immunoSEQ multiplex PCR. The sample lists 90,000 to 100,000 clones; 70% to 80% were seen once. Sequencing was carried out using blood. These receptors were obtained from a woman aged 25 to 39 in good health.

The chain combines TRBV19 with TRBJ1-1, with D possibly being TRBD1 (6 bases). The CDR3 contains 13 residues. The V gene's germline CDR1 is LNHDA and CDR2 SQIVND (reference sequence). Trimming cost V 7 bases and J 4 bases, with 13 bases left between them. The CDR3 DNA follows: TGTGCCAGTACCCTGGGGGGGCTCACTGAAGCTTTCTTT. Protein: CASTLGGLTEAFF.

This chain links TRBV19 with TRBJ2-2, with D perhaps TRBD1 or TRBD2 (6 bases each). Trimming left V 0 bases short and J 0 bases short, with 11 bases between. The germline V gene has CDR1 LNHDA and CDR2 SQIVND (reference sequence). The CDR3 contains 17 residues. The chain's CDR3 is CASSIEGGHTNTGELFF. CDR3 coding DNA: TGTGCCAGTAGTATAGAGGGGGGACACACGAACACCGGGGAGCTGTTTTTT.

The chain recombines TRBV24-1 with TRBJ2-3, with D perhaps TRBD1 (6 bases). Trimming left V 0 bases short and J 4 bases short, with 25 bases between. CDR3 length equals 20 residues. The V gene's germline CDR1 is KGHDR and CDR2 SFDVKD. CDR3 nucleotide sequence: TGTGCCACCAGTGATTTGTGGAGGACAGCACAGCACGTGGACGCAGATACGCAGTATTTT. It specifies CATSDLWRTAQHVDADTQYF.

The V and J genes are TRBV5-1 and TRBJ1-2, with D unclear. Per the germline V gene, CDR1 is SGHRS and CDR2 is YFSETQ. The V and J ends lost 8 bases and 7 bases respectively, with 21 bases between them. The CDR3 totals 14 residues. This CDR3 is CASSLGGPLGGYTF. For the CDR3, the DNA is TGCGCCAGTTCTCTTGGTGGGCCGTTAGGTGGCTACACCTTC.

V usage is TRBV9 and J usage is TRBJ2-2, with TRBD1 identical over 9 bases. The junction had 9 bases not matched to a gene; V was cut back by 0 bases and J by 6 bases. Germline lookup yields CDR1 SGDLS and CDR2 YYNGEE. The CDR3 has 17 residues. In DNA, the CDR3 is TGTGCCAGCAGCGTAGTATTAGGGACAGGGCCGTCCGGGGAGCTGTTTTTT. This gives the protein CASSVVLGTGPSGELFF.

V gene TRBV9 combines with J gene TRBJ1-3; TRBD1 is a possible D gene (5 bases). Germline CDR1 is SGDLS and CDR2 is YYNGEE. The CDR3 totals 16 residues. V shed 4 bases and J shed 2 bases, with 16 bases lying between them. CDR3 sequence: CASSPGEGAPGNTIYF. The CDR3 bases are TGTGCCAGCAGCCCGGGGGAAGGGGCCCCTGGAAACACCATATATTTT.

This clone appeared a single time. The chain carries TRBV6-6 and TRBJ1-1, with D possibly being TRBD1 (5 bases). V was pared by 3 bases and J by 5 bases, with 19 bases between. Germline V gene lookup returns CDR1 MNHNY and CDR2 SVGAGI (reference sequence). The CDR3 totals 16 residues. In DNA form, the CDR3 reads TGTGCCAGCAGTTATCCTACTGGGGCGTCGGGAACTGAAGCTTTCTTT. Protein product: CASSYPTGASGTEAFF.

For the CDR3, the DNA is TGTGCCAGTAGTATTAGGGACTCATCCTCCTACGAGCAGTACTTC. This codes for CASSIRDSSSYEQYF. The chain employs TRBV19 and TRBJ2-7; possibly TRBD2 for D (6 bases). CDR1 LNHDA and CDR2 SQIVND come from the germline V gene (reference sequence). The CDR3 consists of 15 residues. The ends were cut back, 3 bases at V and 0 bases at J, with 12 bases in the middle.

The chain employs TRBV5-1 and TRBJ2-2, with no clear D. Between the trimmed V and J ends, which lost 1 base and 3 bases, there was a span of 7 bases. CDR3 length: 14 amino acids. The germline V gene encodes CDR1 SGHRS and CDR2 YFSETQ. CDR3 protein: CASSLNGDTGELFF. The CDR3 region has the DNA TGCGCCAGCAGCTTGAATGGCGACACCGGGGAGCTGTTTTTT. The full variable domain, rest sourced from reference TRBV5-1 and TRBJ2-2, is KAGVTQTPRYLIKTRGQQVTLSCSPISGHRSVSWYQQTPGQGLQFLFEYFSETQRNKGNFPGRFSGRQFSNSRSEMNVSTLELGDSALYLCASSLNGDTGELFFGEGSRLTVL.

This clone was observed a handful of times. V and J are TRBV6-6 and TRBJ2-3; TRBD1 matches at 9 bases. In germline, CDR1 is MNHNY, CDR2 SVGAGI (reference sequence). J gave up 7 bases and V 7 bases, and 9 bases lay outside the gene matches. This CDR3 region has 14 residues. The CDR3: CASTNNRGRNTQYF. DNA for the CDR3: TGTGCCAGCACCAACAACAGGGGGCGGAATACGCAGTATTTT.

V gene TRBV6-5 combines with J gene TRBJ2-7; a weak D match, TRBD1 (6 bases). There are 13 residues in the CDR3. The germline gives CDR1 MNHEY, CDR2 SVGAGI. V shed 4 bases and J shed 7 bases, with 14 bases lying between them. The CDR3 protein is CASSLNRVREQYF. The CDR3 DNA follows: TGTGCCAGCAGTTTAAACAGGGTCCGGGAGCAGTACTTC.

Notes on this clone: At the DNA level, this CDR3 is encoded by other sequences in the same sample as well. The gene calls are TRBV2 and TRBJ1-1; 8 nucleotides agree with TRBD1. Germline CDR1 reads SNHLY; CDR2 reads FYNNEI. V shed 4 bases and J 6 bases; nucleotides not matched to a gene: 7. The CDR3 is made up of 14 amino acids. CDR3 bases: TGTGCCAGCAGTGGGAGACAGGGGAGCGCTGAAGCTTTCTTT. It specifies CASSGRQGSAEAFF.

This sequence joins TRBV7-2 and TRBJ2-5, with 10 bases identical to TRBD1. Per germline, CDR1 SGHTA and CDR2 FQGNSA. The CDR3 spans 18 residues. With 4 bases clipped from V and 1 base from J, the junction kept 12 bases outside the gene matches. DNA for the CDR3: TGTGCCAGCAGCTCAGTCCTCCGGGACAGGGGACCCCAAGAGACCCAGTACTTC. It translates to CASSSVLRDRGPQETQYF. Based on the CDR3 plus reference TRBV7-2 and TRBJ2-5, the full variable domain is GAGVSQSPSNKVTEKGKDVELRCDPISGHTALYWYRQSLGQGLEFLIYFQGNSAPDKSGLPSDRFSAERTGGSVSTLTIQRTQQEDSAVYLCASSSVLRDRGPQETQYFGPGTRLLVL.

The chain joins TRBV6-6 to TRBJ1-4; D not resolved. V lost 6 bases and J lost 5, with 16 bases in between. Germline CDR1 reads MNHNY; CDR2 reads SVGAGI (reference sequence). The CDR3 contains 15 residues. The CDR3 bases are TGTGCCAGCAGCGAAGATGGGTCCCCCAATGAAAAACTGTTTTTT. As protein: CASSEDGSPNEKLFF.